These T cell receptor beta chains were read from a single sample in a study of T-cell reconstitution after alpha-beta-depleted transplantation in children. TCRdb passed the PCR reads through MiXCR, listing each CDR3 protein once. The repertoire includes about 160,000 distinct CDR3 sequences, roughly 11% of them detected once, and roughly an eighth sits in the top ten. The material sequenced was PBMCs, taken before TCRalphabeta/CD19-depleted stem cell transplant. Receptors originate from a boy aged 2 to 9 with acute myeloid leukemia, due to receive a stem cell transplant. Both conserved end residues are part of each CDR3. The D gene is left open where the match is weak. Rows give clone size only sometimes, using once, few, many, or a class for an expanded clone.

-	TRBV5-1	TRBJ1-1	many	CASSPHAGTEAFF	TGCGCCAGCAGCCCGCATGCCGGGACTGAAGCTTTCTTT
TRBD2	TRBV20-1	TRBJ2-1	many	CSARSLAGEGEQFF	TGCAGTGCTAGAAGCCTAGCGGGGGAGGGAGAGCAGTTCTTC
-	TRBV4-2	TRBJ1-1	many	CASSQDWQENTEAFF	TGTGCCAGCAGCCAAGATTGGCAGGAGAACACTGAAGCTTTCTTT
-	TRBV3-1	TRBJ1-3	many	CASSQQGGGNTIYF	TGTGCCAGCAGCCAACAAGGGGGTGGAAACACCATATATTTT
TRBD2	TRBV13	TRBJ2-5	many	CASSTRLAGFQETQYF	TGTGCCAGCAGCACCCGACTAGCGGGTTTCCAAGAGACCCAGTACTTC
TRBD1	TRBV5-1	TRBJ2-5	many	CASSDRTGQETQYF	TGCGCCAGCAGCGATAGGACAGGTCAAGAGACCCAGTACTTC
TRBD1	TRBV20-1	TRBJ1-4	many	CSARGQGEKLFF	TGCAGTGCTAGAGGACAGGGTGAAAAACTGTTTTTT
TRBD2	TRBV3-1	TRBJ2-1	-	CAICSQGVSGRAYNEQFF	TGTGCCATCTGTTCCCAAGGGGTTAGCGGGAGGGCCTACAATGAGCAGTTCTTC
-	TRBV29-1	TRBJ2-2	many	CSVTGYLGELFF	TGCAGCGTCACCGGGTACCTCGGGGAGCTGTTTTTT
-	TRBV12-3/TRBV12-4	TRBJ1-2	many	CASRSATFYGYTF	TGTGCCAGCAGGTCCGCTACCTTCTATGGCTACACCTTC
-	TRBV28	TRBJ1-1	many	CASSSPDRTEAFF	TGTGCCAGCAGTTCTCCGGACAGAACTGAAGCTTTCTTT
TRBD2	TRBV29-1	TRBJ2-7	many	CSVAGLATYEQYF	TGCAGCGTTGCCGGACTAGCAACCTACGAGCAGTACTTC
TRBD2	TRBV20-1	TRBJ2-7	many	CSANPGGRSYEQYF	TGCAGTGCTAATCCGGGGGGGCGCTCCTACGAGCAGTACTTC
-	TRBV20-1	TRBJ1-4	many	CSALGRESSTNEKLFF	TGCAGTGCCCTAGGCAGGGAAAGTTCCACTAATGAAAAACTGTTTTTT
TRBD2	TRBV18	TRBJ2-1	once	CASSPTSGGTYNEQFF	TGTGCCAGCTCACCTACTAGCGGGGGTACCTACAATGAGCAGTTCTTC
-	TRBV7-6	TRBJ1-3	-	CASSLADRPGNTIYF	TGTGCCAGCAGCTTAGCTGACAGGCCCGGAAACACCATATATTTT